Described below is a single T cell receptor beta chain sequence and its context. At least ten counts were recorded for this clonotype. Its antigen is unknown. Qualities for individual bases were not recorded, and no much larger clone is one base off. This record comes from a study of CD8 T cells in ankylosing spondylitis (TCRdb year 2017). For context, the study as a whole: To find TCR variants linked to disease, the study profiled T cell receptor beta repertoires in ankylosing spondylitis patients and healthy donors. Peripheral blood samples were taken, and synovial fluid was additionally collected from ankylosing spondylitis patients. The full study cohort comprised some 27 ankylosing spondylitis patients and over a hundred healthy donors. Overall results and qualifications from the work: Blood from ankylosing spondylitis patients appeared to be characterized by a TCR beta motif made up of under ten highly homologous amino acid variants. Some of the motif variants had been reported before in the synovial fluid and blood of reactive arthritis patients, a finding that suggests common disease-initiation mechanisms. The disease-linked clones were reported as significantly enriched in matched synovial fluid samples from ankylosing spondylitis patients. A CD8+ phenotype was shown by the disease-linked clones, which were found at relatively low frequencies in peripheral blood.

CDR1 is given as MNHEY and CDR2 as SVGEGT, both from the germline V gene. Trimming leaves V shorter by 5 bases and J shorter by 1 base, with the junction holding 13 bases beyond the gene matches. Including cysteine and phenylalanine, the CDR3 has 19 amino acids. The CDR3 DNA has 57 bases and is translated from base 1. Data came from an Illumina HiSeq 2500. Quantitative 5'-RACE with molecular barcodes was used to prepare TCR beta libraries. Regarding the original processing steps: A new computational method based on a probabilistic model of VDJ rearrangement was used to identify disease-linked TCR variants. The public reads were reprocessed in TCRdb via fastp at Q25 and MiXCR, keeping in-frame beta chains. Each CDR3 protein appears once, grouped with its most common genes and DNA. For this entry, the V and J calls and clone size follow TCRdb and not the study's own pipeline. This sample has around 230,000 distinct CDR3 sequences in its table, and 8.6% of those were observed once. The ten largest clones take up approximately 6.2% of the sample.

The receptor was isolated from a male donor with ankylosing spondylitis or in good health (not recorded which). Sequencing was done on a sample of blood, either unsorted or a sorted T cell fraction (not recorded which). This chain joins TRBV6-2 or TRBV6-3 to TRBJ2-6, and 8 bases in between align with TRBD2. The DNA sequence is TGTGCCAGCAGTGACTTTCTCCGGGGACTAGATTCTGGGGCCAACGTCCTGACTTTC. This encodes CASSDFLRGLDSGANVLTF.